This T cell receptor (beta chain) stems from a study of blood T cell repertoires in COVID-19. Turning to the study itself: Sample material is recorded as cDNA or gDNA derived from T cells, B-cell-depleted T cells, or PBMCs.

In Seattle, patients joined the study during active infection and were tracked longitudinally. Original processing notes: Quantification of nucleated cells was approximated via reference gene primer amplification. TCRdb keeps only in-frame clones here, not all; method: immunoSEQ multiplex PCR. V, J and clone size reflect that table, while D and trimming were determined from the DNA. The data contain 200,000 to 250,000 clones, about nine tenths of them singletons. This CDR3 spans 14 amino acids. V trimming: 7 bases; J trimming: 7 bases; junction bases outside the gene matches: 8. Germline loops: CDR1 KGHDR, CDR2 SFDVKD.

V and J are TRBV24-1 and TRBJ1-4; 7 bases align to TRBD1. Sequencing was performed on peripheral blood. This clonotype originated in a man aged 25 to 40 with COVID-19, enrolled during active disease. The CDR3 loop is CATRGGRAGEKLFF. DNA of the CDR3: TGTGCCACCAGAGGGGGCAGGGCAGGTGAAAAACTGTTTTTT.